The source of this T cell receptor (beta chain) is a study of blood T cell repertoires in COVID-19 (dated by TCRdb to between 2020 and 2021). Regarding the complete study: Collaborator samples came from the United States, Italy and Spain and covered acute and convalescent phases of COVID-19. The prospective study material was composed of cDNA or gDNA derived from T cells, B-cell-depleted T cells, or PBMCs. Deeply sampled blood TCRbeta repertoires from subjects exposed to, actively infected with, or recovered from COVID-19 were included in the dataset. A freely available public database, intended as a resource for researchers studying the immune response to SARS-CoV-2, is where the repertoires were released. Samples were obtained from the ongoing ImmuneRACE study (first 160 participants) and from over a thousand subjects provided by 6 global collaborators. Nearly every sample came with metadata listing a de-identified subject ID, COVID-19 status, age in years and sex. Where HLA class I and class II types were available, the types were taken from metadata supplied by the sample provider, not from assay-based typing.

The count of this clone is one. There is no known antigen for this receptor. No per-base quality is available; no much larger clone lies one base away. Summary of the overall study and its limitations: How much clinical and demographic metadata was included differed by source and by participant, and the metadata was provided uncurated.

The collaborating institutions used their own protocols to collect whole blood in K2EDTA tubes. For TCRbeta analysis, collaborators shipped samples as frozen whole blood, isolated PBMCs, or DNA extracted from either of those sample types. At the junction V is shortened by 2 bases and J by 6 bases; bases outside the gene matches: 9. Looking up the germline V gene yields CDR1 SNHLY and CDR2 FYNNEI. The CDR3 measures 15 amino acids from cysteine to phenylalanine. The retained sequence is limited to the CDR3, 45 bases, with the frame set at the first base. The immunoSEQ Assay, a bias-controlled multiplex PCR, was used to amplify TCRbeta CDR3 regions from genomic DNA. In the source study's methods: The number of nucleated cells in each sample was estimated from the amplification of reference gene primers within the assay. Sequence reads were collapsed and filtered to measure the absolute abundance of every unique TCRbeta CDR3 rearrangement. For each sample, productive Simpson clonality was calculated by taking the square root of Simpson's diversity index across productive rearrangements. This immuneACCESS table, as held by TCRdb, lists in-frame sequences with V and J called but not all clones. Of the missing ones, under half trace to an unresolved V gene in checked studies; the others have no known cause. V and J calls and clone size are given by that table; D and trimming were obtained from the DNA. Here the sample has around 250,000 clones; around four fifths occur a single time. Clones ranked in the top ten supply around 6% of the sample.

Input material: peripheral blood. The rearranged segments are TRBV2 and TRBJ2-5; TRBD1 agrees with 7 junctional bases. This clonotype originated in an elderly man with acute or convalescent COVID-19. The CDR3 sequence is CASSEWGTAIQTQYF. The base sequence is TGTGCCAGCAGTGAATGGGGGACAGCGATTCAGACCCAGTACTTC.